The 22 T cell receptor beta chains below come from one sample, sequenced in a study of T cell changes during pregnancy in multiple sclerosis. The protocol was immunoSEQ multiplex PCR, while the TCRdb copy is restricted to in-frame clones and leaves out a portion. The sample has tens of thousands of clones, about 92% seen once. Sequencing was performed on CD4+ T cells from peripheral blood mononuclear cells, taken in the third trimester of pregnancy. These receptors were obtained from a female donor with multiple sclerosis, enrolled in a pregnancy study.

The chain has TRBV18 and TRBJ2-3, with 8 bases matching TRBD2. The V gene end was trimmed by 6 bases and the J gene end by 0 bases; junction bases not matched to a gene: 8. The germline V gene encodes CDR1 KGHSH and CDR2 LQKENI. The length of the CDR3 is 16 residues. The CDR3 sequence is CASSFSGGVSTDTQYF. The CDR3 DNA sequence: TGTGCCAGCTCTTTCAGCGGGGGAGTTAGCACAGATACGCAGTATTTT.

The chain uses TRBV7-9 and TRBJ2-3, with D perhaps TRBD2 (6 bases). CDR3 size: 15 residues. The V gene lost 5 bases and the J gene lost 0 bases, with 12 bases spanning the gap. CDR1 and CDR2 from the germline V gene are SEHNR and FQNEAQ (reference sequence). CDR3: CASSQVAASTDTQYF. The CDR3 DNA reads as TGTGCCAGCAGCCAGGTAGCGGCTAGCACAGATACGCAGTATTTT.

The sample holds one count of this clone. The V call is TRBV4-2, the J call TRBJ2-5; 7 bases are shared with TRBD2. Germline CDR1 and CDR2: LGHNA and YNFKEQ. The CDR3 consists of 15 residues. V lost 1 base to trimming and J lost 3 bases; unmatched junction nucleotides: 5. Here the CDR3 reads CASSQGQGGEETQYF. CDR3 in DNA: TGTGCCAGCAGCCAAGGGCAGGGAGGGGAAGAGACCCAGTACTTC.

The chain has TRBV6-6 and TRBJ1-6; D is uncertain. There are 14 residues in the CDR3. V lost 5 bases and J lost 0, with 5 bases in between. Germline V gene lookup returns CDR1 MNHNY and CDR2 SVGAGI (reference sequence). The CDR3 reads CASSVSSYNSPLHF. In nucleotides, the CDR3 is TGTGCCAGCAGTGTGAGCTCCTATAATTCACCCCTCCACTTT.

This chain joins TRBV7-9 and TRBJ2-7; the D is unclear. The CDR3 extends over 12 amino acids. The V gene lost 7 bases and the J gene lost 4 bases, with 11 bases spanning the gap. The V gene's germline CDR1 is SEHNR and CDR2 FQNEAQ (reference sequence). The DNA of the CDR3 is TGTGCCAGCACACCCCTTCTATACGAGCAGTACTTC. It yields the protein CASTPLLYEQYF.

The CDR3 is CAWSGTAYNSPLHF. DNA of the CDR3: TGTGCCTGGAGTGGGACAGCCTATAATTCACCCCTCCACTTT. The V and J genes are TRBV30 and TRBJ1-6; weak D call: TRBD1 (6 bases). The CDR3 covers 14 residues. The germline gives CDR1 GTSNPN, CDR2 SVGIG (reference sequence). With 1 base removed from V and 2 bases from J, the gap between germline ends came to 6 bases.

CDR3 in amino acids: CASSRSGGNEQYF. The DNA of the CDR3 is TGTGCCAGCAGCCGCAGCGGGGGCAACGAGCAGTACTTC. J is TRBJ2-7 and V is TRBV6-6; 8 positions match TRBD2. Germline V gene lookup returns CDR1 MNHNY and CDR2 SVGAGI (reference sequence). The CDR3 totals 13 residues. The V and J ends lost 6 bases and 5 bases, in that order; junction bases with no gene match: 6.

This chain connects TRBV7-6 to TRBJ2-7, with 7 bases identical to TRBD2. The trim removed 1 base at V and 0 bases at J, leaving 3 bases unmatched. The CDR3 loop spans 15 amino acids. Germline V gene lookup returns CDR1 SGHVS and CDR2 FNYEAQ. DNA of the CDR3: TGTGCCAGCAGCTTAGTAGCGGGCCCCTCCTACGAGCAGTACTTC. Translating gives CASSLVAGPSYEQYF.

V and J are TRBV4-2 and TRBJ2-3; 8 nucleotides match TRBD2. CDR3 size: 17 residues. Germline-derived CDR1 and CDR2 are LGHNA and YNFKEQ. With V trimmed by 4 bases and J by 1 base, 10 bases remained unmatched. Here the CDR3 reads CASSPPGAAGGTDTQYF. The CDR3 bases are TGTGCCAGCAGCCCTCCTGGTGCAGCGGGGGGCACAGATACGCAGTATTTT.

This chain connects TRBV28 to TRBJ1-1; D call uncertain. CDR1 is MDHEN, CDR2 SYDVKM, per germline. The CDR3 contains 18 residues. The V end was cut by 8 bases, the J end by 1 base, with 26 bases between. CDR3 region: CASPSRSGTADTNTEAFF. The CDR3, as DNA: TGTGCCAGCCCCTCACGTTCCGGAACCGCAGACACGAACACTGAAGCTTTCTTT.

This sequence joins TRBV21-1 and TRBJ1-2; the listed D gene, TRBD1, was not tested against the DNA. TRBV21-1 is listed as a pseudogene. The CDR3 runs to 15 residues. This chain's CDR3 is CASSKGAGVNYGYTF. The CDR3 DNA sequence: TGTGCCAGCAGCAAAGGGGCAGGGGTAAACTATGGCTACACCTTC.

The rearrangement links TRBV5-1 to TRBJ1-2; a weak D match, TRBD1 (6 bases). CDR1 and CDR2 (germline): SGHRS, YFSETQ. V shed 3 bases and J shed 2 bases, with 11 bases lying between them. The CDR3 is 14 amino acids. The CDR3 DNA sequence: TGCGCCAGCAGCTGGACAGTTTCCAACTATGGCTACACCTTC. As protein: CASSWTVSNYGYTF.

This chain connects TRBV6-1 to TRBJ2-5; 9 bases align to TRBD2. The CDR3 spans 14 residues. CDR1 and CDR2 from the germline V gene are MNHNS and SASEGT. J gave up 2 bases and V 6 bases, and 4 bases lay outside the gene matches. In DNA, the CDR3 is TGTGCCAGCAGCGGCGGGGGGGCTCAAGAGACCCAGTACTTC. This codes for CASSGGGAQETQYF.

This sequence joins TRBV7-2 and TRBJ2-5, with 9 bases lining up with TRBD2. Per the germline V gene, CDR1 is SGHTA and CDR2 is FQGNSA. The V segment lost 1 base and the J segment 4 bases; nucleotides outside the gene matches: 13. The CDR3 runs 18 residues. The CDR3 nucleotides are TGTGCCAGCAGCTTAGGCCGTCGCGGGGGGGCATGGGGAGAGACCCAGTACTTC. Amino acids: CASSLGRRGGAWGETQYF. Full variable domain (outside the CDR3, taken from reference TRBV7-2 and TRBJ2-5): GAGVSQSPSNKVTEKGKDVELRCDPISGHTALYWYRQSLGQGLEFLIYFQGNSAPDKSGLPSDRFSAERTGGSVSTLTIQRTQQEDSAVYLCASSLGRRGGAWGETQYFGPGTRLLVL.

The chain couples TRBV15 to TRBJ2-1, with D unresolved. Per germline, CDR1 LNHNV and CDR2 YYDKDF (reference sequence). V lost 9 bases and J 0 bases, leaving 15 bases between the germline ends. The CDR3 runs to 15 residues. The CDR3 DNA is TGTGCCACGAACAAGATACCCTCCTCCTACAATGAGCAGTTCTTC. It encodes CATNKIPSSYNEQFF. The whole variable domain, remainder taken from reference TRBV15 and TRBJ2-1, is DAMVIQNPRYQVTQFGKPVTLSCSQTLNHNVMYWYQQKSSQAPKLLFHYYDKDFNNEADTPDNFQSRRPNTSFCFLDIRSPGLGDTAMYLCATNKIPSSYNEQFFGPGTRLTVL.

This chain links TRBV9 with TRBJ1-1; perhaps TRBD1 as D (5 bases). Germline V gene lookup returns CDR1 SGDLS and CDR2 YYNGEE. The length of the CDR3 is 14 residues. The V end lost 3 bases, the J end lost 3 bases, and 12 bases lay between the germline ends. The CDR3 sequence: CASSAARGDTEAFF. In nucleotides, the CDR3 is TGTGCCAGCAGCGCGGCCCGGGGGGACACTGAAGCTTTCTTT.

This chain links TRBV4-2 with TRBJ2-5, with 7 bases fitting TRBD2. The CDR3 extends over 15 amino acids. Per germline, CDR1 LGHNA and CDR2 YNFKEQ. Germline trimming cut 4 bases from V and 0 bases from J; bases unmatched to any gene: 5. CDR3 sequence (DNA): TGTGCCAGCAGCCCAATGGGGGGGAACCAAGAGACCCAGTACTTC. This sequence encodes CASSPMGGNQETQYF.

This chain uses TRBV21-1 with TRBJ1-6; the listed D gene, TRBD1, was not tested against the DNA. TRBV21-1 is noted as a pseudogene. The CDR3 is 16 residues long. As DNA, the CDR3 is TGTGCCAGCAGCCCTCGGTACAGGCGCTATAATTCACCCCTCCACTTT. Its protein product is CASSPRYRRYNSPLHF.

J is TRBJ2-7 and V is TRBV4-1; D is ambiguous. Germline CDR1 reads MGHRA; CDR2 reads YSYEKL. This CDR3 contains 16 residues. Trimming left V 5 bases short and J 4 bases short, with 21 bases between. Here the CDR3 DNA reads TGCGCCAGCAGCTCAGGCCCCCGATCAAATCGGTACGAGCAGTACTTC. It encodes CASSSGPRSNRYEQYF.

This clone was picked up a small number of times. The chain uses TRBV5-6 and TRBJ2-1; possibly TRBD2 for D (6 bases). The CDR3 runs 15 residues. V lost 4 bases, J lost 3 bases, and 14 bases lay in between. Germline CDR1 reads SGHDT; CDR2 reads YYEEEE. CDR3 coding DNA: TGTGCCAGCAGCGCCGGGTGGAGGGTCTACAATGAGCAGTTCTTC. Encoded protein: CASSAGWRVYNEQFF.

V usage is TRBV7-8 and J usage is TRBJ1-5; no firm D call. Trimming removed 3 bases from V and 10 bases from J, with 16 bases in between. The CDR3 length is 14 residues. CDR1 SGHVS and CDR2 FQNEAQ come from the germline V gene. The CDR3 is CASSLSSGTQPQHF. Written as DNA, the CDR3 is TGTGCCAGCAGCTTGTCCTCAGGTACTCAACCCCAGCATTTT.

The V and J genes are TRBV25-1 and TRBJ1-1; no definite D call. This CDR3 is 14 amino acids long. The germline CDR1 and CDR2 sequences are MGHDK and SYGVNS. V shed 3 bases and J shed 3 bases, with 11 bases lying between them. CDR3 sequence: CASSEPGVDTEAFF. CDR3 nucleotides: TGTGCCAGCAGTGAGCCCGGGGTGGACACTGAAGCTTTCTTT.